The 32 T cell receptor beta chains presented below share a single source sample, sequenced in a study of blood T cell repertoires in COVID-19. The table came from immunoSEQ multiplex PCR; TCRdb's copy has only in-frame clones and leaves some out. The table has a few hundred thousand clones, around 87% seen once; the top ten hold 1% to 1.5%. The sequenced material came from PBMCs or T cells enriched from blood (not recorded which). Source of these receptors: a young man who had recovered from COVID-19.

This rearrangement joins TRBV27 to TRBJ1-1; D ambiguous. Trimming stripped 5 bases from V and 6 bases from J, with 16 bases between. This CDR3 comprises 14 residues. Germline V CDR1 and CDR2: MNHEY, SMNVEV (reference sequence). CDR3 loop: CASSPSVLRAEAFF. Here the CDR3 DNA reads TGTGCCAGCAGTCCGTCGGTTTTGAGAGCTGAAGCTTTCTTT.

The chain recombines TRBV7-6 with TRBJ2-2; D is perhaps TRBD2 (5 bases). V lost 3 bases and J lost 3, with 14 bases in between. The CDR3 contains 16 residues. The germline V gene encodes CDR1 SGHVS and CDR2 FNYEAQ. The CDR3 DNA reads as TGTGCCAGCAGCTTGAGGTGGACTCATGACACCGGGGAGCTGTTTTTT. It yields the protein CASSLRWTHDTGELFF.

V is TRBV19 and J is TRBJ1-4, with a weak D call TRBD1 (6 bases). Germline V gene sequence: CDR1 LNHDA, CDR2 SQIVND (reference sequence). Trimming pared 6 bases from V and 8 bases from J, leaving 16 bases between. The CDR3 runs 14 residues. CDR3 in amino acids: CASSEPTGAEKLFF. The CDR3, as DNA: TGTGCCAGTAGCGAGCCGACAGGCGCCGAAAAACTGTTTTTT.

The gene calls are TRBV3-1 (or the pseudogene TRBV3-2) and TRBJ1-2; 7 positions match TRBD1. The CDR3 is 13 residues long. Unmatched junction bases numbered 9, after V lost 6 bases and J lost 8 bases. CDR1 and CDR2 from the germline V gene are LGHDT and YNNKEL (reference sequence). The CDR3 here is CASSPSRGRGYTF. CDR3 nucleotides: TGTGCCAGCAGTCCGAGTAGGGGGCGAGGCTACACCTTC.

The chain uses TRBV3-1 (or the pseudogene TRBV3-2) and TRBJ2-7, with 7 bases fitting TRBD1. The CDR3 length is 14 residues. V lost 4 bases, J lost 2 bases, and 5 bases stayed unmatched. Germline lookup yields CDR1 LGHDT and CDR2 YNNKEL (reference sequence). The CDR3 loop is CASSPMQGAYEQYF. The CDR3 DNA reads as TGTGCCAGCAGCCCGATGCAGGGGGCCTACGAGCAGTACTTC.

The gene calls are TRBV27 and TRBJ1-5; D not resolved. Germline V gene sequence: CDR1 MNHEY, CDR2 SMNVEV (reference sequence). CDR3 length: 14 amino acids. Between the trimmed V and J ends, which lost 6 bases and 6 bases, there was a span of 15 bases. In DNA, the CDR3 is TGTGCCAGCAGCCGGGGAGTGGGGAGTCAGCCCCAGCATTTT. Translated: CASSRGVGSQPQHF.

The chain employs TRBV11-2 and TRBJ2-7; TRBD1 matches 7 bases. With 5 bases clipped from V and 2 bases from J, the junction kept 3 bases outside the gene matches. The CDR3 runs to 13 residues. Germline V lookup: CDR1 SGHAT, CDR2 FQNNGV. The DNA of the CDR3 is TGTGCCAGCAGCGTCGGGACAGCCTACGAGCAGTACTTC. This codes for CASSVGTAYEQYF.

There are a few counts of this clone. The rearrangement links TRBV5-1 to TRBJ2-2; TRBD1 matches at 8 bases. This CDR3 comprises 15 residues. The V and J ends lost 4 bases and 0 bases, in that order; junction bases with no gene match: 2. Germline-derived CDR1 and CDR2 are SGHRS and YFSETQ. The CDR3 region is CASSQTGANTGELFF. CDR3 coding DNA: TGCGCCAGCAGCCAGACAGGGGCGAACACCGGGGAGCTGTTTTTT.

The chain uses TRBV3-1 (or the pseudogene TRBV3-2) and TRBJ2-7, with D possibly matching TRBD1 (5 bases). The CDR3 spans 15 residues. V dropped 1 base and J dropped 2 bases, with 12 bases sitting between them. Germline values: CDR1 LGHDT, CDR2 YNNKEL (reference sequence). CDR3 DNA sequence: TGTGCCAGCAGCCAAGCTGGGGCAGGGCCCTACGAGCAGTACTTC. This encodes CASSQAGAGPYEQYF.

The chain uses TRBV7-9 and TRBJ2-1; 12 bases fit TRBD2. The CDR3 has 16 residues. V lost 0 bases and J lost 8; bases outside the gene matches: 5. CDR1 is SEHNR and CDR2 is FQNEAQ in the germline V gene (reference sequence). CDR3 DNA sequence: TGTGCCAGCAGCTTAGCTCTAGCGGGGGGGGTCGATGAGCAGTTCTTC. It specifies CASSLALAGGVDEQFF.

This chain uses TRBV7-9 with TRBJ1-6, with D unresolved. V lost 5 bases and J lost 9, with 8 bases in between. Germline-derived CDR1 and CDR2 are SEHNR and FQNEAQ (reference sequence). CDR3 length: 12 amino acids. Written as DNA, the CDR3 is TGTGCCAGCAGCCCAGACATTTCACCCCTCCACTTT. This codes for CASSPDISPLHF.

This sequence joins TRBV10-2 and TRBJ1-6; 11 nucleotides agree with TRBD1. The CDR3 has 15 residues. CDR1 is WSHSY, CDR2 SAAADI, per germline. The V gene end was trimmed by 4 bases and the J gene end by 13 bases; junction bases not matched to a gene: 9. CDR3 coding DNA: TGCGCCAGCAGTGGGGAGGGGACAGGGGGTATCCCCCTCCACTTT. Protein sequence: CASSGEGTGGIPLHF.

The chain joins TRBV11-2 to TRBJ1-6; D unclear. The CDR3 has 13 residues. Germline lookup yields CDR1 SGHAT and CDR2 FQNNGV. V was trimmed by 5 bases and J by 7 bases, leaving 9 bases between them. The CDR3 nucleotides read TGTGCCAGCAGCCCGGGGTCCAATTCACCCCTCCACTTT. Translating gives CASSPGSNSPLHF.

The chain is built from TRBV7-8 and TRBJ1-1; D is ambiguous. The germline V gene encodes CDR1 SGHVS and CDR2 FQNEAQ. Deletions cut 1 base from V and 0 bases from J, with 9 bases between. The CDR3 has 15 amino acids. CDR3 DNA: TGTGCCAGCAGCTTAGATTTCGGGATGAACACTGAAGCTTTCTTT. It encodes CASSLDFGMNTEAFF.

The genes are TRBV5-1 and TRBJ2-7; 10 bases agree with TRBD1. In germline, CDR1 is SGHRS, CDR2 YFSETQ. The CDR3 sequence is 14 residues long. V lost 4 bases and J lost 2; bases outside the gene matches: 3. DNA for the CDR3: TGCGCCAGCAGCGTGGACAGGGGGACCTACGAGCAGTACTTC. Translating gives CASSVDRGTYEQYF.

The V gene is TRBV19, the J gene TRBJ1-2; weak D call: TRBD1 (5 bases). The germline CDR1 and CDR2 sequences are LNHDA and SQIVND (reference sequence). The germline V and J ends were trimmed by 2 bases and 2 bases, with 9 bases remaining between them. CDR3 size: 14 residues. The CDR3 protein is CASSILSGNYGYTF. The CDR3 bases are TGTGCCAGTAGTATACTATCAGGGAACTATGGCTACACCTTC.

V gene TRBV6-6 combines with J gene TRBJ1-5, with D possibly matching TRBD1 (6 bases). Germline CDR1 is MNHNY and CDR2 is SVGAGI (reference sequence). Trimming shortened V by 2 bases and J by 6 bases, and 17 bases separated the two germline ends. There are 16 residues in the CDR3. The CDR3: CASSYAYRDLPQPQHF. The CDR3 DNA sequence: TGTGCCAGCAGTTACGCCTACAGGGATTTGCCTCAGCCCCAGCATTTT.

The chain uses TRBV6-4 and TRBJ2-1, with 10 bases aligning to TRBD2. The CDR3 spans 13 residues. After removal of 5 bases from V and 6 bases from J, the junction contained 1 base not matched to a gene. Germline loops: CDR1 MRHNA, CDR2 SNTAGT. The CDR3 DNA reads TGTGCCAGCAGTAGCGGGGGGGCCAATGAGCAGTTCTTC. Its protein is CASSSGGANEQFF.

CDR3 coding DNA: TGTGCCAGCAGCCCACAGCCTACGCACGTCACTGAAGCTTTCTTT. Residues: CASSPQPTHVTEAFF. V usage is TRBV6-5 and J usage is TRBJ1-1; no firm D call. Germline assignment: CDR1 MNHEY and CDR2 SVGAGI. The CDR3 has 15 amino acids. The germline V and J ends were trimmed by 6 bases and 4 bases, with 18 bases remaining between them.

This chain links TRBV11-1 with TRBJ1-4; D gene ambiguous. The CDR3 length is 15 residues. In germline, CDR1 is SGHAT, CDR2 FQDESV (reference sequence). The V end lost 2 bases, the J end lost 3 bases, and 10 bases lay between the germline ends. This CDR3 is CASSLRHLPNEKLFF. The CDR3 DNA is TGTGCCAGCAGCTTAAGACATTTGCCTAATGAAAAACTGTTTTTT.

V usage is TRBV3-1 (or the pseudogene TRBV3-2) and J usage is TRBJ1-5, with D possibly TRBD1 on 6 matching bases. From germline, CDR1 is LGHDT and CDR2 YNNKEL (reference sequence). This CDR3 contains 17 residues. Trimming removed 6 bases at V and 0 bases at J, with 18 bases between. CDR3 region: CASRLLGAANSNQPQHF. In nucleotides, the CDR3 is TGTGCCAGCAGACTCCTGGGGGCAGCTAATAGCAATCAGCCCCAGCATTTT.

The chain joins TRBV6-5 to TRBJ2-1; D is unclear. Between the trimmed V and J ends, which lost 6 bases and 0 bases, there was a span of 12 bases. CDR3 length: 15 residues. The V gene's germline CDR1 is MNHEY and CDR2 SVGAGI. The CDR3 reads CASRTTTNSYNEQFF. CDR3 sequence (DNA): TGTGCCAGCAGAACTACAACCAACTCCTACAATGAGCAGTTCTTC.

A single count supports this clone. The genes are TRBV5-4 and TRBJ2-7; D gene ambiguous. Deletions cut 4 bases from V and 2 bases from J, with 7 bases between. Germline-derived CDR1 and CDR2 are SGHNT and YYREEE (reference sequence). CDR3 length equals 12 residues. CDR3 sequence reads: CASSQDAYEQYF. CDR3 coding DNA: TGTGCCAGCAGCCAGGATGCCTACGAGCAGTACTTC.

The chain joins TRBV5-1 to TRBJ2-2, with 14 bases fitting TRBD2. J was trimmed by 2 bases and V by 2 bases; bases with no gene match: 5. Per the germline V gene, CDR1 is SGHRS and CDR2 is YFSETQ. This CDR3 has 18 amino acids. The CDR3 bases are TGCGCCAGCAGCTTACGACTAGCGGGGGGGCTAAACACCGGGGAGCTGTTTTTT. Protein sequence: CASSLRLAGGLNTGELFF.

The chain has TRBV30 and TRBJ2-7, with D perhaps matching TRBD2 (5 bases). CDR1 and CDR2 from the germline V gene are GTSNPN and SVGIG (reference sequence). CDR3 size: 15 residues. V lost 2 bases to trimming and J lost 0 bases, with 14 bases between them. The CDR3 nucleotides read TGTGCCTGGAGTCCCTCGGGGTCCAGCTCCTACGAGCAGTACTTC. This translates into CAWSPSGSSSYEQYF.

The chain links TRBV4-2 to TRBJ2-3; the match to TRBD2 covers 12 bases. CDR3 length: 15 amino acids. After removal of 4 bases from V and 5 bases from J, the junction contained 4 bases not matched to a gene. Germline CDR1 is LGHNA and CDR2 is YNFKEQ. The CDR3 reads CASSLLAGGQDTQYF. CDR3 DNA: TGTGCCAGCAGCCTTCTAGCGGGGGGGCAAGATACGCAGTATTTT.

This clone was counted a single time. This chain uses TRBV6-5 with TRBJ2-3; TRBD1 matches 10 bases. V dropped 4 bases and J dropped 4; count of bases not matched to a gene: 5. Germline assignment: CDR1 MNHEY and CDR2 SVGAGI. CDR3 length equals 15 residues. For the CDR3, the DNA is TGTGCCAGCAGTTGGACAGGGGGAGGGGCAGATACGCAGTATTTT. Encoded protein: CASSWTGGGADTQYF.

The chain employs TRBV19 and TRBJ2-1; a possible D gene is TRBD2 (6 bases). Trimming removed 5 bases from V and 3 bases from J, with 20 bases in between. CDR1 and CDR2 (germline): LNHDA, SQIVND (reference sequence). This CDR3 has 17 amino acids. The CDR3 sequence: CASSDLPPGLIYNEQFF. As DNA, the CDR3 is TGTGCCAGTAGTGACTTACCCCCGGGACTTATCTACAATGAGCAGTTCTTC.

The chain joins TRBV5-5 to TRBJ2-7; 9 nucleotides match TRBD1. Germline values: CDR1 SGHKS, CDR2 YYEKEE (reference sequence). Germline trimming cut 4 bases from V and 0 bases from J; bases unmatched to any gene: 2. The CDR3 is 14 amino acids. The CDR3 protein is CASSMGQGSYEQYF. The CDR3 DNA reads TGTGCCAGCAGCATGGGACAGGGCTCCTACGAGCAGTACTTC.

V and J are TRBV2 and TRBJ1-1; D uncertain. Trimming shortened V by 4 bases and J by 1 base, and 7 bases separated the two germline ends. The CDR3 is made up of 13 amino acids. In germline, CDR1 is SNHLY, CDR2 FYNNEI. In nucleotides, the CDR3 is TGTGCCAGCAGTGGAAATAGGAACACTGAAGCTTTCTTT. This translates into CASSGNRNTEAFF.

This chain links TRBV14 with TRBJ1-1; 7 nucleotides line up with TRBD1. Germline CDR1 is SGHDN and CDR2 is FVKESK. V dropped 3 bases and J dropped 1; count of bases not matched to a gene: 5. The CDR3 loop spans 15 amino acids. Here the CDR3 DNA reads TGTGCCAGCAGCCACCCCAGGGGGGCGAACACTGAAGCTTTCTTT. Translated, it gives CASSHPRGANTEAFF.

The chain has TRBV2 and TRBJ2-6; tentative D call: TRBD1 (5 bases). This CDR3 comprises 14 residues. CDR1 SNHLY and CDR2 FYNNEI come from the germline V gene. V shed 8 bases and J shed 6 bases, with 14 bases lying between them. CDR3 in amino acids: CASGRTRKANVLTF. Here the CDR3 DNA reads TGTGCCAGCGGCCGGACAAGAAAGGCCAACGTCCTGACTTTC.